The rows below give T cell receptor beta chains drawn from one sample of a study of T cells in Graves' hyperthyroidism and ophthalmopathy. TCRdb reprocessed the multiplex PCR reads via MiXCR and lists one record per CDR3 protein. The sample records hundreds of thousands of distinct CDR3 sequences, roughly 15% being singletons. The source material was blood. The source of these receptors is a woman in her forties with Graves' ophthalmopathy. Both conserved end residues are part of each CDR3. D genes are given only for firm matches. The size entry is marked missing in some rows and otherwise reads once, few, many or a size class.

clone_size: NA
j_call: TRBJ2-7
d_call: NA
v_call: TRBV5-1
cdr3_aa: CASSPFQGDYEQYF
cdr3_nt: TGCGCCAGCAGCCCGTTTCAAGGGGACTACGAGCAGTACTTC

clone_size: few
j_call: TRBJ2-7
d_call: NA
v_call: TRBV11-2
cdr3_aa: CASSPGKTYEQYF
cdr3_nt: TGTGCCAGCAGCCCAGGGAAAACCTACGAGCAGTACTTC

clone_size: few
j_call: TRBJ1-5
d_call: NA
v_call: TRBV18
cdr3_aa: CALPRYWSNQPQHF
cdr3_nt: TGTGCTTTACCCCGGTATTGGAGCAATCAGCCCCAGCATTTT

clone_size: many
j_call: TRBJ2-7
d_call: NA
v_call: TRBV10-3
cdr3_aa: CAISERAYEQYF
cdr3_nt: TGTGCCATCAGTGAGCGGGCCTACGAGCAGTACTTC

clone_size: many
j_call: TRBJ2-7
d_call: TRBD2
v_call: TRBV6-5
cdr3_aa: CASRATSGSTYEQYF
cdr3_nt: TGTGCCAGCAGGGCGACTAGCGGGAGCACCTACGAGCAGTACTTC

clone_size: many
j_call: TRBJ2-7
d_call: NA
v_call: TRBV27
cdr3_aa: CASSSVFSIYEQYF
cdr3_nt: TGTGCCAGCAGCTCAGTCTTTTCGATCTACGAGCAGTACTTC

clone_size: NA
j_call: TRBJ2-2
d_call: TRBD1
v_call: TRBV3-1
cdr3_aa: CASSQEGQGSTGELFF
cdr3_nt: TGTGCCAGCAGCCAAGAGGGACAGGGGTCCACCGGGGAGCTGTTTTTT

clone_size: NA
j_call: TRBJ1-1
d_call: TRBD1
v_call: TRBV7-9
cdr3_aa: CASSPRDSSYTEAFF
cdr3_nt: TGTGCCAGCAGCCCCCGGGACAGTTCTTACACTGAAGCTTTCTTT

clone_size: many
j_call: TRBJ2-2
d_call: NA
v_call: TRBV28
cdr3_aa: CASRPPVTGELFF
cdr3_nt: TGTGCCAGCAGGCCGCCAGTCACCGGGGAGCTGTTTTTT

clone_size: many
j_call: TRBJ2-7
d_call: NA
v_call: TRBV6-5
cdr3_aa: CASSYSPGASTYEQYF
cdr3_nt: TGTGCCAGCAGTTACTCCCCCGGCGCCAGTACCTACGAGCAGTACTTC

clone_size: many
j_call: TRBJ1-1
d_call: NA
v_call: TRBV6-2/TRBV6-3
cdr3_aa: CASSYTSAARTEAFF
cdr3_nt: TGTGCCAGCAGTTACACCTCGGCCGCGAGGACTGAAGCTTTCTTT

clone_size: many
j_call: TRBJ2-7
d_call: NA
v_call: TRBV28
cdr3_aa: CASSSPGLPPYEQYF
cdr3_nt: TGTGCCAGCAGTTCCCCCGGCCTCCCGCCCTACGAGCAGTACTTC

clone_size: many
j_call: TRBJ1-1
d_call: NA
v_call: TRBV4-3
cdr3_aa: CASSPSVGSSEAFF
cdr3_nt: TGCGCCAGCAGCCCATCGGTGGGGTCCTCTGAAGCTTTCTTT

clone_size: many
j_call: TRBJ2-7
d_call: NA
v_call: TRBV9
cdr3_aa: CASSVSPSYEQYF
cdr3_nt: TGTGCCAGCAGCGTATCACCTTCCTACGAGCAGTACTTC

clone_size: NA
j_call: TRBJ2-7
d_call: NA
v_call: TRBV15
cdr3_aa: CATSGGDRPYEQYF
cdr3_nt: TGTGCCACCAGCGGGGGGGACAGACCCTACGAGCAGTACTTC

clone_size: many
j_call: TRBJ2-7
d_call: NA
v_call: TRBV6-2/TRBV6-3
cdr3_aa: CASSYERQFYEQYF
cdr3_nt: TGTGCCAGCAGTTACGAGAGACAGTTCTACGAGCAGTACTTC

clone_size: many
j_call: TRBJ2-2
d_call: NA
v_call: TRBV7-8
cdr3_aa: CSTAQDTGELFF
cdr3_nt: TGCTCGACGGCCCAGGACACCGGGGAGCTGTTTTTT

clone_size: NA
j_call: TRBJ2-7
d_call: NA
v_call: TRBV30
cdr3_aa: CAWSVKEEQYF
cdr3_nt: TGTGCCTGGAGTGTTAAGGAGGAGCAGTACTTC

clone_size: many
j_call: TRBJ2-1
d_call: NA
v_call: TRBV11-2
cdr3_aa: CASSLGGTYNEQFF
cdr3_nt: TGTGCCAGCAGCTTAGGCGGGACCTACAATGAGCAGTTCTTC

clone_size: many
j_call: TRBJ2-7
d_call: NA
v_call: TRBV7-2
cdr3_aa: CASSQIDSTRHYEQYF
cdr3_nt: TGTGCCAGCAGCCAAATCGACAGTACTCGACACTACGAGCAGTACTTC

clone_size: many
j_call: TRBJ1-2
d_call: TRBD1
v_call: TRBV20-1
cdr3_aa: CSAGTGGGFGYTF
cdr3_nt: TGCAGTGCTGGGACAGGGGGCGGCTTTGGCTACACCTTC

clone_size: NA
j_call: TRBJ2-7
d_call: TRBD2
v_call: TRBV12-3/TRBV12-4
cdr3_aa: CASSSRQGPRLAGSGEQYF
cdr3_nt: TGTGCCAGCAGTTCGCGACAGGGACCAAGACTAGCGGGATCGGGCGAGCAGTACTTC

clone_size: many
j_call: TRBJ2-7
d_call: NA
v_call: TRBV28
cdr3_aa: CASGPRDEQYF
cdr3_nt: TGTGCCAGCGGGCCGCGGGACGAGCAGTACTTC

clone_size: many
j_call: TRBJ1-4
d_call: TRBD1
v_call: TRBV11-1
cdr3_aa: CASSSTGDPNEKLFF
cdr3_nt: TGTGCCAGCAGCAGTACAGGGGATCCTAATGAAAAACTGTTTTTT

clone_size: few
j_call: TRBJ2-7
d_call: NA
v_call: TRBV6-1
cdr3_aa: CASRDQVGYEQYF
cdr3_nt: TGTGCCAGCAGGGATCAGGTGGGGTACGAGCAGTACTTC

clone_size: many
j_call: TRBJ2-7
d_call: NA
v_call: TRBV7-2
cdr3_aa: CASSLALSGPYEQYF
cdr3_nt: TGTGCCAGCAGCTTAGCGCTCTCTGGCCCCTACGAGCAGTACTTC

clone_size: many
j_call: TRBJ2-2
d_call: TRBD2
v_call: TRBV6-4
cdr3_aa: CASTQLAGAPNTGELFF
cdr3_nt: TGTGCCAGCACCCAGCTAGCGGGAGCTCCCAACACCGGGGAGCTGTTTTTT

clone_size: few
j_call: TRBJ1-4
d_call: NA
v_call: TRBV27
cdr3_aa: CASSLQRNEKLFF
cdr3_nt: TGTGCCAGCAGTTTACAGCGAAATGAAAAACTGTTTTTT

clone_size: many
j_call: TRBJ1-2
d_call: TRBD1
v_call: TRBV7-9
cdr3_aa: CASSTGTGTGYTF
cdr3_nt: TGTGCCAGCAGCACAGGGACAGGGACCGGCTACACCTTC

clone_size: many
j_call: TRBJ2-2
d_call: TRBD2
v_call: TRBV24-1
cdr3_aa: CATSDLGLAGDTGELFF
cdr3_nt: TGTGCCACCAGTGATTTAGGGTTAGCGGGAGACACCGGGGAGCTGTTTTTT

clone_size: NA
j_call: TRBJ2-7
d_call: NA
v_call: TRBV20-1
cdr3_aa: CSAREQGYEQYF
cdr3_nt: TGCAGTGCTAGAGAACAAGGTTACGAGCAGTACTTC

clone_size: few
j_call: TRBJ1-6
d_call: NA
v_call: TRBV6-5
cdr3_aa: CASSYSKGGGSPLHF
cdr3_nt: TGTGCCAGCAGTTACTCAAAGGGGGGCGGTTCACCCCTCCACTTT

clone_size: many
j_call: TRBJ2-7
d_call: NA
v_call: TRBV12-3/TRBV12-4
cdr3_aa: CASSHLDRSSYEQYF
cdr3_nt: TGTGCCAGCAGCCACCTGGACAGATCCTCCTACGAGCAGTACTTC

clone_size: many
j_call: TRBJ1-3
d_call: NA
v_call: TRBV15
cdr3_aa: CATSRVRTQDGNTIYF
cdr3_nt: TGTGCCACCAGCAGAGTCCGGACGCAGGACGGAAACACCATATATTTT

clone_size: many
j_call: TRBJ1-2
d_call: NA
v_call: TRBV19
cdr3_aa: CASNGKNYGYTF
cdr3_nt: TGTGCCAGTAACGGGAAGAACTATGGCTACACCTTC

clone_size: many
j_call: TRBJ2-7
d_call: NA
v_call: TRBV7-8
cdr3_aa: CASSSTGVRLAVSYEQYF
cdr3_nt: TGTGCCAGCAGCTCGACAGGGGTCAGACTAGCGGTGTCCTACGAGCAGTACTTC

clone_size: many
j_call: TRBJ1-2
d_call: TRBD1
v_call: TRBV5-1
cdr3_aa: CASSLGTGDFSKGYTF
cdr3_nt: TGCGCCAGCAGCCTTGGGACAGGGGACTTCAGTAAAGGCTACACCTTC

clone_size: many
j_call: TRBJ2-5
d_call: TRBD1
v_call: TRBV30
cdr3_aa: CAWSKGQGAETQYF
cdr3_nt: TGTGCCTGGAGTAAGGGACAGGGGGCAGAGACCCAGTACTTC

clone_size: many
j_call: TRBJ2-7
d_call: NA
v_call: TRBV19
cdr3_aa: CASSRVGGPMAYEQYF
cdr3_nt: TGTGCCAGTAGTAGGGTCGGCGGCCCGATGGCCTACGAGCAGTACTTC

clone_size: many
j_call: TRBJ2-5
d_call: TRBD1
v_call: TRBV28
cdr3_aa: CASSEWDRGRETQYF
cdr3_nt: TGTGCCAGCAGCGAATGGGACAGGGGGCGTGAGACCCAGTACTTC

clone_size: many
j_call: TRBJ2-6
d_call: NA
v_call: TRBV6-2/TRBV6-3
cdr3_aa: CASSQRQSGANVLTF
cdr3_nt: TGTGCCAGCAGTCAACGACAGTCTGGGGCCAACGTCCTGACTTTC

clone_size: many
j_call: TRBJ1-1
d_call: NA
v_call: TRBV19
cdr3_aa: CASSMGRQSTTEAFF
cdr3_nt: TGTGCCAGTAGTATGGGGAGACAGAGTACCACTGAAGCTTTCTTT

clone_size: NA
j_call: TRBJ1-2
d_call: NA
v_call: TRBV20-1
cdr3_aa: CSARAATDGYTF
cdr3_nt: TGCAGTGCTAGAGCCGCGACAGATGGCTACACCTTC

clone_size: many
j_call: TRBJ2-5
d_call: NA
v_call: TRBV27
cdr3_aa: CASSLSRQSSLETQYF
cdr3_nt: TGTGCCAGCAGTTTATCGAGACAGAGCTCCTTAGAGACCCAGTACTTC

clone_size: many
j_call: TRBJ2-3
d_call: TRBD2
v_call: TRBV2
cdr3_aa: CAVGLAGGRDTQYF
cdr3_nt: TGTGCCGTAGGACTAGCGGGAGGGAGAGATACGCAGTATTTT

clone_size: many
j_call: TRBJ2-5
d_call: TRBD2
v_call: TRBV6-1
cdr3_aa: CASRELAGGQETQYF
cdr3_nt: TGTGCCAGCAGGGAACTAGCGGGAGGACAAGAGACCCAGTACTTC

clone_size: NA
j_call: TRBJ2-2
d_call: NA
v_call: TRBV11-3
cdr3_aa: CASSLTSTTGELFF
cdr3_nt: TGTGCCAGCAGCTTAACTAGTACCACCGGGGAGCTGTTTTTT

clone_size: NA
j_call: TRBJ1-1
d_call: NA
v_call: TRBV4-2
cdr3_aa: CASSRVDTNTEAFF
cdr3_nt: TGTGCCAGCAGCCGAGTGGACACGAACACTGAAGCTTTCTTT

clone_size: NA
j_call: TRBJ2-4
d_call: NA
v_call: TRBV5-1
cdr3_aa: CASSLGPQLAKNIQYF
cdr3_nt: TGCGCCAGCAGCTTGGGACCCCAACTAGCCAAAAACATTCAGTACTTC

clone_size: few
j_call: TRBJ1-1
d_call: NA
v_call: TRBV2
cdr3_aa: CASLREGVGEHTEAFF
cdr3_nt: TGTGCCAGCCTCCGCGAAGGGGTGGGAGAGCACACTGAAGCTTTCTTT

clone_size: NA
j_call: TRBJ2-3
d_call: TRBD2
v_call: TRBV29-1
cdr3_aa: CSVDGILAGHTDTQYF
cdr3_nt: TGCAGCGTTGATGGGATATTAGCGGGGCACACAGATACGCAGTATTTT

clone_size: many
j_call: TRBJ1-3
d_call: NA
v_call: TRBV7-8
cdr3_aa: CASSRFGNTIYF
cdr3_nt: TGTGCCAGCAGCCGCTTCGGAAACACCATATATTTT

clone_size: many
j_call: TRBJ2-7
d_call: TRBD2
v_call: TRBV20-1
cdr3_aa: CSANRLAGGFHEQYF
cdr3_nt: TGCAGTGCTAACCGACTAGCGGGAGGATTCCACGAGCAGTACTTC